The 10 T cell receptor beta chains listed next were all sequenced from one sample in a study of blood T cell repertoires in COVID-19 (dated by TCRdb to the early 2020s). Preparation of the library involved the immunoSEQ multiplex PCR assay. This immuneACCESS table, as held by TCRdb, lists in-frame sequences with V and J called but not all clones. Of the missing ones, under half trace to an unresolved V gene in checked studies; the others have no known cause. This sample has some 400,000 clones in its table, and 80% to 90% of those were observed once. The top ten constitute approximately 2.5% of the sample. Sample: peripheral blood. The source is an older woman with COVID-19, enrolled during active disease.

Only one count was recorded for this clone. The identical CDR3 is also encoded by other nucleotide sequences in the sample. The rearrangement joins TRBV9 to TRBJ2-5; 15 bases map to TRBD2. CDR3 length: 16 residues. CDR1 is SGDLS and CDR2 is YYNGEE in the germline V gene. The J segment lost 4 bases and the V segment lost 2 bases, leaving 3 bases of the junction unmatched. The CDR3 reads CASSVGLAGGGETQYF. The CDR3 DNA reads as TGTGCCAGCAGCGTGGGACTAGCGGGGGGAGGAGAGACCCAGTACTTC.

This clone was detected once. The V call is TRBV3-1 (or the pseudogene TRBV3-2), the J call TRBJ1-1; 9 bases agree with TRBD1. The CDR3 runs to 15 residues. Germline lookup yields CDR1 LGHDT and CDR2 YNNKEL (reference sequence). Losses at the gene ends were 1 base for V and 7 bases for J; bases not matched to a gene: 7. In DNA, the CDR3 is TGTGCCAGCAGCCAAGTGTTGGACAGGGGAAGTGAAGCTTTCTTT. It codes for CASSQVLDRGSEAFF.

The chain is built from TRBV29-1 and TRBJ2-7, with D possibly being TRBD2 (6 bases). This CDR3 is built from 14 residues. Germline values: CDR1 SQVTM, CDR2 ANQGSEA. Between the trimmed V and J ends, which lost 3 bases and 4 bases, there was a span of 16 bases. CDR3 nucleotides: TGCAGCGTTGAGGAGGTTAGCGGATCATACGAGCAGTACTTC. Residues: CSVEEVSGSYEQYF.

The rearrangement links TRBV7-6 to TRBJ2-3, with D unresolved. CDR1 and CDR2 (germline): SGHVS, FNYEAQ. Trimming pared 5 bases from V and 2 bases from J, leaving 8 bases between. The CDR3 runs to 13 residues. CDR3 region: CASSIQITDTQYF. DNA of the CDR3: TGTGCCAGCAGCATACAGATCACAGATACGCAGTATTTT. Variable domain in full (rest from reference TRBV7-6 and TRBJ2-3): GAGVSQSPRYKVTKRGQDVALRCDPISGHVSLYWYRQALGQGPEFLTYFNYEAQQDKSGLPNDRFSAERPEGSISTLTIQRTEQRDSAMYRCASSIQITDTQYFGPGTRLTVL.

The V call is TRBV9, the J call TRBJ2-1; 9 nucleotides line up with TRBD2. J was trimmed by 2 bases and V by 0 bases; bases with no gene match: 12. Germline V gives CDR1 SGDLS, CDR2 YYNGEE. This CDR3 region has 19 residues. The CDR3 coding sequence is TGTGCCAGCAGCGTAGCTACCGGGCGGGGGGGCCTCCCCTACAATGAGCAGTTCTTC. Translation: CASSVATGRGGLPYNEQFF.

The chain employs TRBV19 and TRBJ1-5, with D perhaps TRBD1 (6 bases). Germline CDR1 is LNHDA and CDR2 is SQIVND (reference sequence). The CDR3 spans 14 residues. Trimming cost V 7 bases and J 0 bases, with 10 bases left between them. Here the CDR3 DNA reads TGTGCCAGTATGGACAGCTATAGCAATCAGCCCCAGCATTTT. The encoded protein is CASMDSYSNQPQHF. Variable domain in full (rest from reference TRBV19 and TRBJ1-5): DGGITQSPKYLFRKEGQNVTLSCEQNLNHDAMYWYRQDPGQGLRLIYYSQIVNDFQKGDIAEGYSVSREKKESFPLTVTSAQKNPTAFYLCASMDSYSNQPQHFGDGTRLSIL.

The V call is TRBV6-5, the J call TRBJ2-1; 9 bases line up with TRBD1. V was pared by 6 bases and J by 7 bases, with 10 bases of the junction left unmatched. CDR1 is MNHEY, CDR2 SVGAGI, per germline. This CDR3 is built from 15 residues. The CDR3 DNA is TGTGCCAGCAGCGATCCGGGACAGGGTAAGAATGAGCAGTTCTTC. Amino acids: CASSDPGQGKNEQFF.

The chain links TRBV2 to TRBJ1-3; 9 bases line up with TRBD1. CDR3 length: 16 amino acids. CDR1 and CDR2 (germline): SNHLY, FYNNEI. J gave up 0 bases and V 3 bases, and 3 bases lay outside the gene matches. CDR3 region: CASSEGQGHSGNTIYF. The CDR3 DNA reads as TGTGCCAGCAGTGAGGGACAGGGCCACTCTGGAAACACCATATATTTT.

The J gene is TRBJ2-1, the V gene TRBV12-3 or TRBV12-4; weak D call: TRBD2 (5 bases). This CDR3 has 12 amino acids. V dropped 3 bases and J dropped 9 bases, with 9 bases sitting between them. CDR3 region: CASSFGVSEQFF. CDR3 nucleotide sequence: TGTGCCAGCAGTTTCGGGGTCAGTGAGCAGTTCTTC.

This clone was seen only once. The chain carries TRBV18 and TRBJ1-2; D gene uncertain. Germline V gene sequence: CDR1 KGHSH, CDR2 LQKENI. V shed 3 bases and J shed 3 bases, with 11 bases lying between them. This CDR3 region has 14 residues. CDR3 sequence (DNA): TGTGCCAGCTCACCGGCCGGGCGGGACTATGGCTACACCTTC. This sequence encodes CASSPAGRDYGYTF. The variable domain in full, completed from reference TRBV18 and TRBJ1-2, reads NAGVMQNPRHLVRRRGQEARLRCSPMKGHSHVYWYRQLPEEGLKFMVYLQKENIIDESGMPKERFSAEFPKEGPSILRIQQVVRGDSAAYFCASSPAGRDYGYTFGSGTRLTVV.